The 30 T cell receptor beta chains in this list originate from one sample, sequenced in a study of T cell repertoires in cytomegalovirus infection. Their antigens are not known. MiXCR, applied by TCRdb to the reads, yields one record per CDR3 protein. The sample has 250,000 to 400,000 distinct CDR3 sequences, roughly 25% seen once. Material: cultured PBMCs, obtained from culture after CMV antigen stimulation. The receptor set was obtained from a human donor in good health (CMV status not recorded). Some clones in this sample may be carry-over from other donors' samples.

Only a few counts were recorded for this clonotype. The J gene is TRBJ2-1, the V gene TRBV19; TRBD2 agrees at 8 bases. This CDR3 is built from 13 residues. J was trimmed by 10 bases and V by 3 bases; bases with no gene match: 5. The germline CDR1 and CDR2 sequences are LNHDA and SQIVND (reference sequence). The CDR3 DNA sequence: TGTGCCAGTAGTATCAGAGCTAGCGGGGAGCAGTTCTTC. It yields the protein CASSIRASGEQFF.

The chain employs TRBV7-2 and TRBJ2-7; 10 bases align to TRBD1. With V trimmed by 5 bases and J by 1 base, 11 bases remained unmatched. The germline V gene has CDR1 SGHTA and CDR2 FQGNSA. The CDR3 spans 17 residues. The CDR3 region is CASSIVARTGGSYEQYF. The DNA for the CDR3 is TGTGCCAGCAGCATAGTAGCGCGGACAGGGGGGTCCTACGAGCAGTACTTC.

This clonotype was seen at least ten times. The chain is built from TRBV4-1 and TRBJ2-7, with 8 bases fitting TRBD1. The V gene end was trimmed by 4 bases and the J gene end by 3 bases; junction bases not matched to a gene: 5. Germline CDR1 is MGHRA and CDR2 is YSYEKL. The CDR3 consists of 14 residues. CDR3 nucleotide sequence: TGCGCCAGCAGCCTAGAAGGACAGGGCTACGAGCAGTACTTC. It encodes CASSLEGQGYEQYF.

The chain links TRBV12-3 or TRBV12-4 to TRBJ2-1, with TRBD2 matching over 7 bases. After removal of 2 bases from V and 0 bases from J, the junction contained 10 bases not matched to a gene. The length of the CDR3 is 18 residues. CDR3 bases: TGTGCCAGCAGTTTAAGAACTAGCGATGCCTCCTCCTACAATGAGCAGTTCTTC. This translates into CASSLRTSDASSYNEQFF.

This clonotype appeared many times. As DNA, the CDR3 is TGTGCCAGCAGCGAACAGAGCAACACTGAAGCTTTCTTT. This codes for CASSEQSNTEAFF. The chain employs TRBV7-2 and TRBJ1-1; D is ambiguous. The V gene lost 5 bases and the J gene lost 2 bases, with 9 bases spanning the gap. Looked up from germline, CDR1 is SGHTA and CDR2 is FQGNSA. The CDR3 is made up of 13 amino acids. Full variable domain (outside the CDR3, taken from reference TRBV7-2 and TRBJ1-1): GAGVSQSPSNKVTEKGKDVELRCDPISGHTALYWYRQSLGQGLEFLIYFQGNSAPDKSGLPSDRFSAERTGGSVSTLTIQRTQQEDSAVYLCASSEQSNTEAFFGQGTRLTVV.

The genes are TRBV2 and TRBJ2-1; D is unresolved. The germline gives CDR1 SNHLY, CDR2 FYNNEI. V gave up 7 bases and J gave up 9 bases, with 16 bases separating them. The CDR3 runs to 13 residues. The CDR3 region has the DNA TGTGCCAGCAAAGGGCCGGGTACGGGTGAGCAGTTCTTC. Translated, it gives CASKGPGTGEQFF.

Details on this clonotype: Mismatch with germline at one junction end may stem from a read error. DNA of the CDR3: TGTGCCAGCAGCCAAGATGGACAGGGGGATCAGCCCCAGCATTTT. This encodes CASSQDGQGDQPQHF. This rearrangement joins TRBV4-1 to TRBJ1-5; 10 bases map to TRBD1. Germline V gene data show CDR1 as MGHRA and CDR2 as YSYEKL. The CDR3 covers 15 residues.

The chain carries TRBV4-1 and TRBJ2-7, with D possibly TRBD2 on 5 matching bases. V gave up 2 bases and J gave up 2 bases, with 19 bases separating them. The germline CDR1 and CDR2 sequences are MGHRA and YSYEKL. This CDR3 comprises 17 residues. The DNA of the CDR3 is TGCGCCAGCAGCCAAACGGGGTTTTTTGAGGGTCCCTACGAGCAGTACTTC. Translated, it gives CASSQTGFFEGPYEQYF.

This clonotype was seen only a few times. V gene TRBV20-1 combines with J gene TRBJ1-6, with a possible D match to TRBD1 (6 bases). V was shortened by 3 bases and J by 0 bases, with 9 bases between the two germline ends. The CDR3 sequence is 15 residues long. CDR1 is DFQATT, CDR2 SNEGSKA, per germline (reference sequence). The chain's CDR3 is CSASSQGSYNSPLHF. CDR3 nucleotides: TGCAGTGCTAGCTCACAGGGCTCCTATAATTCACCCCTCCACTTT.

V is TRBV6-2 or TRBV6-3 and J is TRBJ2-1, with D possibly called TRBD1 or TRBD2 (5 bases each). The CDR3 sequence is 13 residues long. V dropped 7 bases and J dropped 2 bases, with 9 bases sitting between them. Germline CDR1 is MNHEY and CDR2 is SVGEGT. CDR3 sequence (DNA): TGTGCCAGCAAGGGACCAACCTACAATGAGCAGTTCTTC. Translated: CASKGPTYNEQFF.

This clonotype has more than one count but fewer than ten. A much larger clone lies one base from this, so it may be a read error. V usage is TRBV24-1 and J usage is TRBJ2-3; tentative D call: TRBD2 (6 bases). The CDR3 covers 16 residues. The V end lost 4 bases, the J end lost 2 bases, and 15 bases lay between the germline ends. CDR1 is KGHDR, CDR2 SFDVKD, per germline. The CDR3 sequence: CATSDRIAVNTDTQYF. The CDR3 DNA is TGTGCCACCAGTGACCGAATAGCGGTTAACACAGATACGCAGTATTTT.

In this sample, this clonotype turned up a few times. The V and J genes are TRBV4-1 and TRBJ1-1, with D hard to call. Germline-derived CDR1 and CDR2 are MGHRA and YSYEKL. This CDR3 contains 14 residues. V was trimmed by 4 bases and J by 6 bases, leaving 15 bases between them. Written as DNA, the CDR3 is TGCGCCAGCAGCCCCATTGGGGTTGGGGCTGAAGCTTTCTTT. The encoded protein is CASSPIGVGAEAFF.

This clonotype has more than one count but fewer than ten. This chain joins TRBV7-8 and TRBJ1-1; possible D gene TRBD1, 6 bases. Trimming shortened V by 3 bases and J by 6 bases, and 17 bases separated the two germline ends. Germline V lookup: CDR1 SGHVS, CDR2 FQNEAQ. The CDR3 has 15 amino acids. For the CDR3, the DNA is TGTGCCAGCAGCTTGGATTACAGGGAGGCCCCTGAAGCTTTCTTT. Translated, it gives CASSLDYREAPEAFF.

The rearrangement joins TRBV6-1 to TRBJ1-1; 7 bases align to TRBD1. Looked up from germline, CDR1 is MNHNS and CDR2 is SASEGT. This CDR3 comprises 14 residues. Trimming took 5 bases from V and 5 from J; bases not matched to a gene: 8. The CDR3 region has the DNA TGTGCCAGCAGTCTTACCGGGACAGCGACTGAAGCTTTCTTT. It specifies CASSLTGTATEAFF.

The J gene is TRBJ1-3, the V gene TRBV12-3 or TRBV12-4; 7 nucleotides align to TRBD1. V dropped 7 bases and J dropped 4; count of bases not matched to a gene: 4. The CDR3 runs to 13 residues. CDR3 sequence reads: CASTWDRGNTIYF. The CDR3 DNA sequence: TGTGCCAGCACGTGGGACAGAGGAAACACCATATATTTT.

This chain links TRBV4-1 with TRBJ1-3; D is unresolved. The CDR3 has 16 amino acids. Germline V lookup: CDR1 MGHRA, CDR2 YSYEKL. Trimming stripped 3 bases from V and 0 bases from J, with 12 bases between. The CDR3 DNA reads TGCGCCAGCAGCCACCGAGATACACACTCTGGAAACACCATATATTTT. Translating gives CASSHRDTHSGNTIYF.

The chain recombines TRBV27 with TRBJ1-2, with a possible D match to TRBD1 (5 bases). V lost 0 bases and J 4 bases, leaving 15 bases between the germline ends. This CDR3 is built from 16 residues. CDR1 is MNHEY, CDR2 SMNVEV, per germline (reference sequence). As DNA, the CDR3 is TGTGCCAGCAGTTTATCGAAAGGGGAAAAGCTCTATGGCTACACCTTC. It codes for CASSLSKGEKLYGYTF.

The CDR3 is CASDSAGLADNEQFF. The DNA of the CDR3 is TGTGCCAGCGATAGTGCGGGACTAGCGGACAATGAGCAGTTCTTC. V is TRBV28 and J is TRBJ2-1, with 11 bases aligning to TRBD2. Looked up from germline, CDR1 is MDHEN and CDR2 is SYDVKM. The CDR3 sequence is 15 residues long. Germline trimming cut 8 bases from V and 5 bases from J; bases unmatched to any gene: 8.

The chain is built from TRBV10-3 and TRBJ2-4, with a tentative D call TRBD2 (6 bases). This CDR3 is built from 16 residues. Between the trimmed V and J ends, which lost 2 bases and 7 bases, there was a span of 18 bases. Germline V CDR1 and CDR2: ENHRY, SYGVKD. The CDR3 DNA follows: TGTGCCATCAGTGAGAACACCCCGGGACTCACGAACATTCAGTACTTC. Protein: CAISENTPGLTNIQYF.

This clonotype was seen a handful of times. V is TRBV27 and J is TRBJ2-2; tentative D call: TRBD2 (6 bases). Germline CDR1 and CDR2: MNHEY and SMNVEV (reference sequence). The CDR3 loop spans 18 amino acids. V lost 10 bases and J lost 1, with 25 bases in between. CDR3 nucleotide sequence: TGTGCCATCCCATTGGAACTAGCCTACCGGAAGAACACCGGGGAGCTGTTTTTT. Protein: CAIPLELAYRKNTGELFF.

At least ten counts were recorded for this clonotype. CDR3 nucleotide sequence: TGTGCCAGCAGCTGGAACCCGAGAGATACGCAGTATTTT. Translated, it gives CASSWNPRDTQYF. The chain employs TRBV7-2 and TRBJ2-3, with D hard to call. The CDR3 covers 13 residues. Germline V gene lookup returns CDR1 SGHTA and CDR2 FQGNSA. V was shortened by 4 bases and J by 5 bases, with 10 bases between the two germline ends.

This chain uses TRBV5-1 with TRBJ1-2, with D perhaps TRBD1 (5 bases). Germline CDR1 SGHRS, CDR2 YFSETQ. There are 14 residues in the CDR3. V lost 4 bases, J lost 2 bases, and 12 bases lay in between. The CDR3 DNA reads as TGCGCCAGCAGCGCCGGGACGGGGAACTATGGCTACACCTTC. Its protein is CASSAGTGNYGYTF. The whole variable domain, filled in from reference TRBV5-1 and TRBJ1-2, reads KAGVTQTPRYLIKTRGQQVTLSCSPISGHRSVSWYQQTPGQGLQFLFEYFSETQRNKGNFPGRFSGRQFSNSRSEMNVSTLELGDSALYLCASSAGTGNYGYTFGSGTRLTVV.

This clonotype was seen a handful of times. The rearrangement links TRBV11-2 to TRBJ2-5; 10 nucleotides agree with TRBD2. The CDR3 has 16 amino acids. V lost 1 base to trimming and J lost 5 bases; unmatched junction nucleotides: 7. The germline V gene encodes CDR1 SGHAT and CDR2 FQNNGV. CDR3 nucleotide sequence: TGTGCCAGCAGCTTAGGGACTAGCGGCGGGCTGGAGACCCAGTACTTC. Protein sequence: CASSLGTSGGLETQYF.

In its sample, this clonotype was seen many times. CDR3 in amino acids: CASSLIRQTDLFTYEQYF. CDR3 DNA sequence: TGTGCCAGCAGTTTAATTCGACAGACCGATCTGTTTACCTACGAGCAGTACTTC. V and J are TRBV12-3 or TRBV12-4 and TRBJ2-7, with a weak D call TRBD1 (5 bases). V was cut by 2 bases and J by 2 bases, with 22 bases left in between. This CDR3 spans 18 amino acids.

This clonotype appeared a few times. The chain joins TRBV28 to TRBJ2-1; 11 nucleotides agree with TRBD2. Trimming cost V 7 bases and J 9 bases; bases outside gene matches: 11. The CDR3 loop spans 15 amino acids. Germline V gene lookup returns CDR1 MDHEN and CDR2 SYDVKM. The CDR3 reads CASTLGLAASIEQFF. The CDR3 DNA follows: TGTGCCAGCACCCTGGGACTAGCGGCCTCCATTGAGCAGTTCTTC. Full variable domain (rest looked up from reference TRBV28 and TRBJ2-1): DVKVTQSSRYLVKRTGEKVFLECVQDMDHENMFWYRQDPGLGLRLIYFSYDVKMKEKGDIPEGYSVSREKKERFSLILESASTNQTSMYLCASTLGLAASIEQFFGPGTRLTVL.

This clonotype was observed a few times. V gene TRBV7-8 combines with J gene TRBJ2-2; maybe TRBD2 (5 bases). Germline V gene sequence: CDR1 SGHVS, CDR2 FQNEAQ. The CDR3 has 16 amino acids. Trimming pared 0 bases from V and 3 bases from J, leaving 11 bases between. CDR3 in DNA: TGTGCCAGCAGCTTAGCGTTCACGGACTACACCGGGGAGCTGTTTTTT. Amino acid sequence: CASSLAFTDYTGELFF. Variable domain in full (rest from reference TRBV7-8 and TRBJ2-2): GAGVSQSPRYKVAKRGQDVALRCDPISGHVSLFWYQQALGQGPEFLTYFQNEAQLDKSGLPSDRFFAERPEGSVSTLKIQRTQQEDSAVYLCASSLAFTDYTGELFFGEGSRLTVL.

Here the CDR3 DNA reads TGCGCCAGCAGCCAAAGTGGAAAAGAGCAGTACTTC. This encodes CASSQSGKEQYF. The chain carries TRBV4-1 and TRBJ2-7; D unclear. Germline lookup yields CDR1 MGHRA and CDR2 YSYEKL. V was clipped by 2 bases and J by 7 bases, with 9 bases between them. The CDR3 spans 12 residues.

This clonotype was seen a few times. The chain links TRBV12-3 or TRBV12-4 to TRBJ1-1, with D perhaps TRBD1 (6 bases). V was cut by 5 bases and J by 1 base, with 11 bases left in between. The CDR3 spans 14 residues. CDR3 loop: CASSHRDPNTEAFF. In DNA form, the CDR3 reads TGTGCCAGCAGTCACAGGGATCCGAACACTGAAGCTTTCTTT.

This clonotype occurred many times. The J gene is TRBJ2-3, the V gene TRBV20-1, with D unresolved. The V gene's germline CDR1 is DFQATT and CDR2 SNEGSKA (reference sequence). The CDR3 is 15 amino acids. Trimming stripped 5 bases from V and 7 bases from J, with 22 bases between. CDR3 in DNA: TGCAGTGCTGGGCGCAGCTCCTTAGTAATTAATACGCAGTATTTT. Its protein product is CSAGRSSLVINTQYF.

The chain has TRBV11-2 and TRBJ2-5, with 7 bases identical to TRBD2. Germline V CDR1 and CDR2: SGHAT, FQNNGV. This CDR3 has 18 residues. J was trimmed by 5 bases and V by 1 base; bases with no gene match: 16. The CDR3 DNA reads as TGTGCCAGCAGCTTAGCCGGGCCGAGGACTAGACCTACGGAGACCCAGTACTTC. Translated: CASSLAGPRTRPTETQYF.